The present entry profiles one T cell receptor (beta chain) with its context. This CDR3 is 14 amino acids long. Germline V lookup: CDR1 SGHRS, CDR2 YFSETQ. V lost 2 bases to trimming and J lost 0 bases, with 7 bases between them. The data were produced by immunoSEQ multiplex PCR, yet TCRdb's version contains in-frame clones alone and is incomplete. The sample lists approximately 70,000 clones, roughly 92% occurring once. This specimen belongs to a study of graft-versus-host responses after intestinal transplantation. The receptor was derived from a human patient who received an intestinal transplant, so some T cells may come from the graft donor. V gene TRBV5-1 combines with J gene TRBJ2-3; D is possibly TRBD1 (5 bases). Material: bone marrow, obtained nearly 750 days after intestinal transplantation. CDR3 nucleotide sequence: TGCGCCAGCAGCTTAGGACACAGCACAGATACGCAGTATTTT. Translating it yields CASSLGHSTDTQYF.